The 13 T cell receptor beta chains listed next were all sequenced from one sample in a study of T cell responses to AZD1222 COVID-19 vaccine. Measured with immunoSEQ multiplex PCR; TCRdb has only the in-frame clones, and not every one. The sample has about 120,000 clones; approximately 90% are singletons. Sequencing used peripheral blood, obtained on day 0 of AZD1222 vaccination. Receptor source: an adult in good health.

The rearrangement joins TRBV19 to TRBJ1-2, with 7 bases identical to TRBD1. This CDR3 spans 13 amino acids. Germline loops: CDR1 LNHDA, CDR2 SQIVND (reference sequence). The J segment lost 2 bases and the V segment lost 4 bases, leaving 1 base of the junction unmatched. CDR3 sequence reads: CASSTGQNYGYTF. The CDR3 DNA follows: TGTGCCAGTAGTACGGGACAGAACTATGGCTACACCTTC.

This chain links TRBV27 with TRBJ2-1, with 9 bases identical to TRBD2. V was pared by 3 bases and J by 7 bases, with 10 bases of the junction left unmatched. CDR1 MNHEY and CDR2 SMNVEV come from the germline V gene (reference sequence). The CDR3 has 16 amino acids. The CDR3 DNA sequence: TGTGCCAGCAGTTTTTTAGGCGGGGGGGCCGGTAATGAGCAGTTCTTC. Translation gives CASSFLGGGAGNEQFF.

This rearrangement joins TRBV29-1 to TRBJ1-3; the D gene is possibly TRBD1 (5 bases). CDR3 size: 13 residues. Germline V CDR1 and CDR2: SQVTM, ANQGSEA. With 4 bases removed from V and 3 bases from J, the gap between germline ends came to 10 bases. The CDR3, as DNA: TGCAGCGTTGGTCAGGGTGGTGGAAACACCATATATTTT. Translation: CSVGQGGGNTIYF.

CDR3 in amino acids: CAWSVRGLGDTQYF. The DNA for the CDR3 is TGTGCCTGGAGTGTAAGGGGGCTAGGAGATACGCAGTATTTT. J is TRBJ2-3 and V is TRBV30, with 7 bases identical to TRBD1. The CDR3 runs 14 residues. V gave up 0 bases and J gave up 5 bases; unmatched junction bases: 5. Germline V lookup: CDR1 GTSNPN, CDR2 SVGIG (reference sequence).

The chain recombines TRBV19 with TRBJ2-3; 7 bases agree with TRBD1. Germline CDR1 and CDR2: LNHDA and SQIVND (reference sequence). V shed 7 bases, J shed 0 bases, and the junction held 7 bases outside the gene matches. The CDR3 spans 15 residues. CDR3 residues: CASTPGTASTDTQYF. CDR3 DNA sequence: TGTGCCAGTACCCCAGGGACAGCTAGCACAGATACGCAGTATTTT.

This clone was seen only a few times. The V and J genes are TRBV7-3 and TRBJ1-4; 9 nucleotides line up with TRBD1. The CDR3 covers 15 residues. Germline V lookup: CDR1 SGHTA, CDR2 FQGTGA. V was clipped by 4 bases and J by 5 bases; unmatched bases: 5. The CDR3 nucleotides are TGTGCCAGCAGCTCTACCGGGACAGGGAATGAAAAACTGTTTTTT. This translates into CASSSTGTGNEKLFF.

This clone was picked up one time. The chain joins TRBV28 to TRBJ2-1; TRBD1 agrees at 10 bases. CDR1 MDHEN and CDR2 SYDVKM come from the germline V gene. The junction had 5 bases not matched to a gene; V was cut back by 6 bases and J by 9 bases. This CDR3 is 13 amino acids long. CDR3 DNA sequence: TGTGCCAGCAGGACAGGGGGCTATGGTGAGCAGTTCTTC. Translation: CASRTGGYGEQFF.

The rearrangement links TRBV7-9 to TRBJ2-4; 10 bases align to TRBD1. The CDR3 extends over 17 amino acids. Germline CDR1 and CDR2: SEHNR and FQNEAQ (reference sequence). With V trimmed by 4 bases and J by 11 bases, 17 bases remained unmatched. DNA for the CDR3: TGTGCCAGCAGCTCCCTAATAGACAGGGGGCAGGTTAGTCTTCAGTACTTC. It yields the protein CASSSLIDRGQVSLQYF.

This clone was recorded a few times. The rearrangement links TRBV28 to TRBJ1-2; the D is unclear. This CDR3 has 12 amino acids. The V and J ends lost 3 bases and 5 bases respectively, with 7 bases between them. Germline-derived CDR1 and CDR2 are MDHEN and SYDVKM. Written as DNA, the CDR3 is TGTGCCAGCAGTTTTGGGCCATATGGCTACACCTTC. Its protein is CASSFGPYGYTF.

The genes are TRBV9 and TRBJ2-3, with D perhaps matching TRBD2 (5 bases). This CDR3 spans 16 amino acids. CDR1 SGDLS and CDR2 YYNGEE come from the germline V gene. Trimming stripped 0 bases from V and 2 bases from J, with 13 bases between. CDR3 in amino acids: CASSVGERLLTDTQYF. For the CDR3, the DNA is TGTGCCAGCAGCGTAGGGGAGCGGCTCCTCACAGATACGCAGTATTTT.

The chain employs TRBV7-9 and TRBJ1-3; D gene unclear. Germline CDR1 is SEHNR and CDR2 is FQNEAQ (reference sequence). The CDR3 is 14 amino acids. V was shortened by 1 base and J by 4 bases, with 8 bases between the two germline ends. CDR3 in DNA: TGTGCCAGCAGCTTAGGGGCTTCAGGAAACACCATATATTTT. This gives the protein CASSLGASGNTIYF.

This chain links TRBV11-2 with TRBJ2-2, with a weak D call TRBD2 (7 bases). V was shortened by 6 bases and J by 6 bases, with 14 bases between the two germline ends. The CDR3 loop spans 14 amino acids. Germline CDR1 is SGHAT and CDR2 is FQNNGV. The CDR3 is CASRGGVRAGELFF. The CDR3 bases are TGTGCCAGCAGAGGGGGGGTACGGGCCGGGGAGCTGTTTTTT.

CDR3 in amino acids: CASSLTSGETQYF. CDR3 sequence (DNA): TGTGCCAGCAGCTTGACTAGCGGGGAGACCCAGTACTTC. The V call is TRBV7-3, the J call TRBJ2-5, with TRBD2 identical over 10 bases. The CDR3 contains 13 residues. The trim removed 3 bases at V and 5 bases at J, leaving 0 bases unmatched. CDR1 and CDR2 (germline): SGHTA, FQGTGA. Based on the CDR3 plus reference TRBV7-3 and TRBJ2-5, the full variable domain is GAGVSQTPSNKVTEKGKYVELRCDPISGHTALYWYRQSLGQGPEFLIYFQGTGAADDSGLPNDRFFAVRPEGSVSTLKIQRTERGDSAVYLCASSLTSGETQYFGPGTRLLVL.